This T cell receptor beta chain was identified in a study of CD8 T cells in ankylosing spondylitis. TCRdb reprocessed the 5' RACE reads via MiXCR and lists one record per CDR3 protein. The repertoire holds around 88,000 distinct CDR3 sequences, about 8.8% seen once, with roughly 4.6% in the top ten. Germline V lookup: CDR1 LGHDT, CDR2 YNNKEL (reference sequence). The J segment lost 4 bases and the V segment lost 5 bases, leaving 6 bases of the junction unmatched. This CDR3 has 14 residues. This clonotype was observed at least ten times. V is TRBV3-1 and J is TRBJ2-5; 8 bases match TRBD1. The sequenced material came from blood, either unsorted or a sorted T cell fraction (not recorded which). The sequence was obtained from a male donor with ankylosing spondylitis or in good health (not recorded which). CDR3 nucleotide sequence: TGTGCCAGCAGCTCAGGGACAGGAGGAGAGACCCAGTACTTC. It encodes CASSSGTGGETQYF.